A selection of T cell receptor beta chains follows, all from one sample in a study of Ad26.COV2.S vaccination and SARS-CoV-2 variants. Sequencing was performed with immunoSEQ multiplex PCR; in TCRdb, only in-frame clones are kept and a portion is missing. The table lists 300,000 to 400,000 clones, approximately 86% of them singletons. Sequencing used peripheral blood, obtained in a trial of Ad26.COV2.S vaccine versus placebo. The receptors stem from a person aged 18 to 65 who received the Ad26.COV2.S COVID-19 vaccine or a placebo. Both conserved end residues are part of each CDR3. Fields, in order: V gene, J gene, clone size, CDR3 protein. Expanded clones are given a class, and other clones once, few, many or no size at all.

v_gene: TRBV5-4; j_gene: TRBJ1-1; abundance: NA; CDR3aa: CASSLDSQKAFF
v_gene: TRBV6-5; j_gene: TRBJ2-4; abundance: NA; CDR3aa: CASSSWEGKNIQYF
v_gene: TRBV28; j_gene: TRBJ1-1; abundance: NA; CDR3aa: CASSPDFEAFF
v_gene: TRBV6-1; j_gene: TRBJ1-6; abundance: NA; CDR3aa: CASSGGRAGSYNSPLHF
v_gene: TRBV5-1; j_gene: TRBJ2-1; abundance: NA; CDR3aa: CASSLGRARSGKQFF
v_gene: TRBV4-3; j_gene: TRBJ1-5; abundance: NA; CDR3aa: CASSSGTGYQPQHF
v_gene: TRBV4-2; j_gene: TRBJ2-5; abundance: NA; CDR3aa: CASSQEGGTKTQYF
v_gene: TRBV7-9; j_gene: TRBJ2-1; abundance: NA; CDR3aa: CASSFPQSQGNDNEQFF
v_gene: TRBV6-5; j_gene: TRBJ1-1; abundance: NA; CDR3aa: CASSYRPANTEAFF
v_gene: TRBV7-9; j_gene: TRBJ1-4; abundance: NA; CDR3aa: CASSPGPRNEKLFF
v_gene: TRBV5-4; j_gene: TRBJ2-3; abundance: NA; CDR3aa: CASSNPTDTQYF
v_gene: TRBV4-2; j_gene: TRBJ2-3; abundance: few; CDR3aa: CASSQDKTDTQYF
v_gene: TRBV4-2; j_gene: TRBJ1-4; abundance: NA; CDR3aa: CASSQGQGANEKLFF
v_gene: TRBV2; j_gene: TRBJ1-4; abundance: NA; CDR3aa: CASRPAGATNEKLFF
v_gene: TRBV12-3/TRBV12-4; j_gene: TRBJ1-1; abundance: NA; CDR3aa: CASSLGTEAFF
v_gene: TRBV30; j_gene: TRBJ2-5; abundance: NA; CDR3aa: CAWSRRHRETQYF
v_gene: TRBV28; j_gene: TRBJ2-2; abundance: NA; CDR3aa: CASSPRTGRIGELFF
v_gene: TRBV19; j_gene: TRBJ1-4; abundance: NA; CDR3aa: CASTSLGNEKLFF
v_gene: TRBV28; j_gene: TRBJ1-1; abundance: NA; CDR3aa: CASSFLNEGYTEAFF
v_gene: TRBV2; j_gene: TRBJ2-1; abundance: NA; CDR3aa: CASSGLAGSYNEQFF
v_gene: TRBV7-8; j_gene: TRBJ2-1; abundance: NA; CDR3aa: CASSWTSGVYNEQFF
v_gene: TRBV28; j_gene: TRBJ1-2; abundance: NA; CDR3aa: CASSLFRTDGYTF
v_gene: TRBV19; j_gene: TRBJ1-2; abundance: NA; CDR3aa: CASSVPRVRGYYGYTF
v_gene: TRBV28; j_gene: TRBJ2-4; abundance: NA; CDR3aa: CASRGTTLTKNIQYF
v_gene: TRBV19; j_gene: TRBJ2-4; abundance: NA; CDR3aa: CASSIRGLGAKNIQYF
v_gene: TRBV7-9; j_gene: TRBJ2-1; abundance: NA; CDR3aa: CASSLVGEGYNEQFF
v_gene: TRBV7-3; j_gene: TRBJ1-1; abundance: NA; CDR3aa: CASSLSGRGGSNTEAFF
v_gene: TRBV19; j_gene: TRBJ1-2; abundance: NA; CDR3aa: CASSPGTVNYGYTF